The 20 T cell receptor beta chains given below trace back to one sample, sequenced in a study of cytotoxic CD8 clonotypes in ibrutinib-treated CLL. TCRdb's copy holds only in-frame clones and misses some; the assay was immunoSEQ multiplex PCR. The data hold roughly 40,000 clones, with around 67% observed a single time. The sequenced sample was PBMCs, obtained at disease progression, from a patient treated with ibrutinib. The receptors derive from a human donor with chronic lymphocytic leukemia.

The rearrangement links TRBV9 to TRBJ2-1, with 14 nucleotides matching TRBD2. Per the germline V gene, CDR1 is SGDLS and CDR2 is YYNGEE. Trimming removed 2 bases from V and 11 bases from J; junction bases left unmatched: 3. This CDR3 spans 14 amino acids. The CDR3 DNA is TGTGCCAGCAGCGTGACTAGCGGGAGGGCCAAGCAGTTCTTC. It encodes CASSVTSGRAKQFF.

The chain recombines TRBV12-5 with TRBJ2-1; TRBD1 aligns across 7 bases. CDR3 size: 14 residues. Germline V gene data show CDR1 as LGHNT and CDR2 as FRNRAP. V was clipped by 9 bases and J by 3 bases; unmatched bases: 8. Written as DNA, the CDR3 is TGTGCTAGCGAACAGGGGTCCCACTACAATGAGCAGTTCTTC. Protein product: CASEQGSHYNEQFF.

The J gene is TRBJ1-1, the V gene TRBV6-5, with D perhaps TRBD1 (5 bases). The V and J ends lost 0 bases and 1 base respectively, with 12 bases between them. The CDR3 sequence is 16 residues long. Germline lookup yields CDR1 MNHEY and CDR2 SVGAGI. The CDR3 DNA reads TGTGCCAGCAGTTACTCGATCGGGACTCGGAACACTGAAGCTTTCTTT. It yields the protein CASSYSIGTRNTEAFF.

This clone was observed a handful of times. V is TRBV5-5 and J is TRBJ2-2; no clear D. The CDR3 consists of 14 residues. Germline CDR1 is SGHKS and CDR2 is YYEKEE (reference sequence). Trimming took 4 bases from V and 6 from J, leaving 13 bases between them. The CDR3 region is CASSTVDRSGELFF. The CDR3 DNA follows: TGTGCCAGCAGCACCGTCGATAGGTCCGGGGAGCTGTTTTTT.

This clone was seen just once. This rearrangement joins TRBV28 to TRBJ2-2; a possible D gene is TRBD2 (5 bases). From germline, CDR1 is MDHEN and CDR2 SYDVKM. With 4 bases removed from V and 6 bases from J, the gap between germline ends came to 12 bases. This CDR3 comprises 14 residues. The CDR3 here is CASSWGAVPGELFF. The DNA of the CDR3 is TGTGCCAGCAGTTGGGGAGCCGTGCCCGGGGAGCTGTTTTTT.

The table lists this clone with a few counts. The chain is built from TRBV28 and TRBJ1-6; D unresolved. This CDR3 region has 15 residues. V lost 11 bases to trimming and J lost 0 bases, with 14 bases between them. CDR1 and CDR2 from the germline V gene are MDHEN and SYDVKM. CDR3 in DNA: TGTGCCGCCCTGCGGGGTGACTCCTATAATTCACCCCTCCACTTT. It codes for CAALRGDSYNSPLHF.

This chain's CDR3 is CASSLSWQGGQPQHF. The CDR3 DNA follows: TGCGCCAGCAGCCTTTCTTGGCAGGGAGGTCAGCCCCAGCATTTT. The chain carries TRBV4-3 and TRBJ1-5; TRBD1 is a possible D gene (5 bases). The CDR3 loop spans 15 amino acids. The V end was cut by 4 bases, the J end by 6 bases, with 16 bases between. Germline CDR1 reads LGHNA; CDR2 reads YSLEER.

The J gene is TRBJ2-4, the V gene TRBV11-2, with 7 bases lining up with TRBD2. This CDR3 contains 17 residues. Germline CDR1 SGHAT, CDR2 FQNNGV. V gave up 1 base and J gave up 8 bases; unmatched junction bases: 14. CDR3 region: CASSLVPYGLEGYIQYF. The DNA of the CDR3 is TGTGCCAGCAGCTTAGTCCCCTACGGACTAGAAGGATACATTCAGTACTTC.

The chain links TRBV11-1 to TRBJ2-1; a possible D gene is TRBD2 (5 bases). The CDR3 is 14 residues long. In germline, CDR1 is SGHAT, CDR2 FQDESV (reference sequence). Trimming took 3 bases from V and 4 from J, leaving 10 bases between them. The CDR3 coding sequence is TGTGCCAGCAGCTTTTCGGGGTATTACAATGAGCAGTTCTTC. Translation: CASSFSGYYNEQFF.

This clone was counted between two and nine times. The chain carries TRBV11-3 and TRBJ1-2, with 7 bases identical to TRBD1. The ends lost 2 bases at V and 0 bases at J; junction bases unmatched: 6. This CDR3 comprises 16 residues. The germline V gene encodes CDR1 SGHNT and CDR2 YENEEA. The CDR3 sequence is CASSLTGTATNYGYTF. DNA for the CDR3: TGTGCCAGCAGCTTAACCGGGACAGCAACTAACTATGGCTACACCTTC. The variable domain in full, completed from reference TRBV11-3 and TRBJ1-2, reads EAGVVQSPRYKIIEKKQPVAFWCNPISGHNTLYWYLQNLGQGPELLIRYENEEAVDDSQLPKDRFSAERLKGVDSTLKIQPAELGDSAVYLCASSLTGTATNYGYTFGSGTRLTVV.

The chain has TRBV30 and TRBJ1-4; D call uncertain. The CDR3 contains 14 residues. Germline V CDR1 and CDR2: GTSNPN, SVGIG (reference sequence). Trimming pared 1 base from V and 4 bases from J, leaving 10 bases between. CDR3 in amino acids: CAWSGQLHNEKLFF. The DNA for the CDR3 is TGTGCCTGGAGTGGGCAGCTACATAATGAAAAACTGTTTTTT. Full variable domain (remainder filled in from reference TRBV30 and TRBJ1-4): SQTIHQWPATLVQPVGSPLSLECTVEGTSNPNLYWYRQAAGRGLQLLFYSVGIGQISSEVPQNLSASRPQDRQFILSSKKLLLSDSGFYLCAWSGQLHNEKLFFGSGTQLSVL.

J is TRBJ2-5 and V is TRBV27, with D perhaps TRBD1 (5 bases). Trimming left V 4 bases short and J 0 bases short, with 9 bases between. The CDR3 has 14 residues. CDR1 MNHEY and CDR2 SMNVEV come from the germline V gene (reference sequence). CDR3 in amino acids: CASSWTPYQETQYF. The CDR3 DNA is TGTGCCAGCAGTTGGACACCGTACCAAGAGACCCAGTACTTC.

The CDR3 region has the DNA TGCGCCAGCAGTGCGGCAGGGGCGGTCTATGAGACCCAGTACTTC. It codes for CASSAAGAVYETQYF. The chain carries TRBV5-1 and TRBJ2-5, with D perhaps matching TRBD1 (6 bases). Germline V gene lookup returns CDR1 SGHRS and CDR2 YFSETQ. The length of the CDR3 is 15 residues. The germline V and J ends were trimmed by 5 bases and 5 bases, with 19 bases remaining between them.

The chain couples TRBV29-1 to TRBJ1-2; D not resolved. This CDR3 comprises 11 residues. Trimming pared 2 bases from V and 3 bases from J, leaving 4 bases between. The germline V gene has CDR1 SQVTM and CDR2 ANQGSEA. The CDR3 spells CSVERDYGYTF. CDR3 DNA sequence: TGCAGCGTTGAAAGAGACTATGGCTACACCTTC.

The chain couples TRBV5-1 to TRBJ2-5, with D hard to call. The CDR3 length is 15 residues. In germline, CDR1 is SGHRS, CDR2 YFSETQ. Trimming removed 1 base from V and 3 bases from J, with 13 bases in between. This CDR3 reads CASSLNPGPKETQYF. The DNA of the CDR3 is TGCGCCAGCAGCTTGAATCCGGGTCCCAAAGAGACCCAGTACTTC.

V and J are TRBV7-8 and TRBJ1-1; TRBD1 agrees at 9 bases. Unmatched junction bases numbered 13, after V lost 1 base and J lost 1 base. The CDR3 has 19 amino acids. Germline V lookup: CDR1 SGHVS, CDR2 FQNEAQ. The chain's CDR3 is CASSLVDAQGALTNTEAFF. The DNA of the CDR3 is TGTGCCAGCAGCTTAGTAGACGCACAGGGGGCTTTGACGAACACTGAAGCTTTCTTT.

The chain is built from TRBV2 and TRBJ1-1; D is possibly TRBD1 (5 bases). Trimming removed 8 bases from V and 2 bases from J, with 24 bases in between. Germline values: CDR1 SNHLY, CDR2 FYNNEI. The CDR3 runs 17 residues. This CDR3 is CASWDTWVARANTEAFF. DNA of the CDR3: TGTGCCAGCTGGGATACTTGGGTCGCCAGGGCCAACACTGAAGCTTTCTTT. The full variable domain, in which reference TRBV2 and TRBJ1-1 provide the parts outside the CDR3, is EPEVTQTPSHQVTQMGQEVILRCVPISNHLYFYWYRQILGQKVEFLVSFYNNEISEKSEIFDDQFSVERPDGSNFTLKIRSTKLEDSAMYFCASWDTWVARANTEAFFGQGTRLTVV.

The chain carries TRBV6-6 and TRBJ2-5; 7 nucleotides match TRBD1. The CDR3 runs 13 residues. Germline CDR1 MNHNY, CDR2 SVGAGI (reference sequence). V gave up 6 bases and J gave up 3 bases; unmatched junction bases: 4. The CDR3 loop is CASSRDRKETQYF. CDR3 DNA sequence: TGTGCCAGCAGCCGGGACAGAAAAGAGACCCAGTACTTC.

The rearrangement uses TRBV19 and TRBJ1-5, with D perhaps TRBD1 (5 bases). Trimming took off 8 bases at V and 2 bases at J, with 16 bases between the two ends. Germline V gene data show CDR1 as LNHDA and CDR2 as SQIVND (reference sequence). This CDR3 contains 15 residues. The CDR3 bases are TGTGCCAGTCGAGGGGTCTTTTTGGGCAATCAGCCCCAGCATTTT. Amino acids: CASRGVFLGNQPQHF.

This rearrangement joins TRBV18 to TRBJ1-1; TRBD1 matches 8 bases. CDR3 length equals 13 residues. The germline gives CDR1 KGHSH, CDR2 LQKENI. The trim removed 3 bases at V and 8 bases at J, leaving 5 bases unmatched. In DNA, the CDR3 is TGTGCCAGCTCACCGATAACAGGGGGGGAAGCTTTCTTT. The encoded protein is CASSPITGGEAFF.